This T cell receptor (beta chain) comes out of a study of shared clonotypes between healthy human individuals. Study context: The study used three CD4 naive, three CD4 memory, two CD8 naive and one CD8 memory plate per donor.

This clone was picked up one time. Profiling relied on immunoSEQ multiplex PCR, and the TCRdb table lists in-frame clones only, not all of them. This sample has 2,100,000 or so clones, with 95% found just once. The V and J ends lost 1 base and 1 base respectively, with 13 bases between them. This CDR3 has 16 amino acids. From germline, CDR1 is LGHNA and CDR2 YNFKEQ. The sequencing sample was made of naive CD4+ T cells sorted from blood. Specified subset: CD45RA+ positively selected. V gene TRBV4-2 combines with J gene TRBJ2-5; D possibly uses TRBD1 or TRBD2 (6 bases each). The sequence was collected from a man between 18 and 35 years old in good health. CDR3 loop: CASSQGGTGAQETQYF. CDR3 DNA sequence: TGTGCCAGCAGCCAAGGGGGGACGGGGGCCCAAGAGACCCAGTACTTC.